A selection of T cell receptor beta chains follows, all from one sample in a study of shared clonotypes between healthy human individuals. The repertoire was sequenced with immunoSEQ multiplex PCR; TCRdb's copy has only in-frame clones and lacks some. Of approximately 1.4 million clones listed, 95% to 99% are singletons. The sample consisted of naive CD4+ T cells sorted from blood. These receptors all come from a man aged 25-45 years in good health. Both conserved end residues are part of each CDR3. The D gene is left open where the match is weak. For some rows the clone size is stated as once, few or many, or as a class when expanded; others skip it.

V	J	D	size	DNA	CDR3
TRBV4-2	TRBJ2-1	TRBD2	-	TGTGCCAGCAGCCAAGAAGGGACTACCCACAATGAGCAGTTCTTC	CASSQEGTTHNEQFF
TRBV5-6	TRBJ2-7	TRBD1	-	TGTGCCAGCAGCAGGACAGGGCTGGACGAGCAGTACTTC	CASSRTGLDEQYF
TRBV5-1	TRBJ2-5	TRBD2	-	TGCGCCAGCAGCTTTGGTAGCGGGATAGGAGAGACCCAGTACTTC	CASSFGSGIGETQYF
TRBV5-1	TRBJ2-5	TRBD1	-	TGCGCCAGCAGTATTACCGGGACAGGGGGAGAGACCCAGTACTTC	CASSITGTGGETQYF
TRBV19	TRBJ1-5	-	-	TGTGCCAGTAAAGGGGGGACCCATAGCAATCAGCCCCAGCATTTT	CASKGGTHSNQPQHF
TRBV7-2	TRBJ1-1	-	-	TGTGCCAGCAGCTTATTTCGGGGGAACACTGAAGCTTTCTTT	CASSLFRGNTEAFF
TRBV7-6	TRBJ2-1	-	-	TGTGCCAGCAGCGGGAATTCCTACAATGAGCAGTTCTTC	CASSGNSYNEQFF
TRBV30	TRBJ1-4	TRBD1	once	TGTGCCTGGAGGGGAGGGGGCAGTTGGGAAAAACTGTTTTTT	CAWRGGGSWEKLFF
TRBV2	TRBJ1-2	-	-	TGTGCCAGCAGTGTTGCACAGACCTATGGCTACACCTTC	CASSVAQTYGYTF
TRBV12-5	TRBJ1-2	-	-	TGTGCTAGTGGTTTGGTATCAAACGCAAAACACCACTATGGCTACACCTTC	CASGLVSNAKHHYGYTF
TRBV5-1	TRBJ2-1	-	-	TGCGCCAGCAGACAGGACGTCCACAATGAGCAGTTCTTC	CASRQDVHNEQFF
TRBV5-5	TRBJ2-5	-	-	TGTGCCAGCAGCTTATGGGGGGAAGAGACCCAGTACTTC	CASSLWGEETQYF
TRBV2	TRBJ2-7	TRBD1	-	TGTGCCAGCAAACCGGGACAGGGATTGTACGAGCAGTACTTC	CASKPGQGLYEQYF
TRBV18	TRBJ2-7	TRBD2	-	TGTGCCAGCTCACCACCGGCGGGAGGGTCCCACGAGCAGTACTTC	CASSPPAGGSHEQYF
TRBV6-1	TRBJ1-5	-	-	TGTGCCAGCAGTGACGGGGGTACGGGCAATCAGCCCCAGCATTTT	CASSDGGTGNQPQHF
TRBV18	TRBJ2-5	-	once	TGTGCCAGCTCACCGAACCAGGACAGCCAAGAGACCCAGTACTTC	CASSPNQDSQETQYF
TRBV6-5	TRBJ2-7	TRBD1	once	TGTGCCAGCTATCAATCCGGGACAGCCTACGAGCAGTACTTC	CASYQSGTAYEQYF
TRBV15	TRBJ2-7	-	-	TGTGCCACCAGCAGAGTACAGGACCCACCCTACGAGCAGTACTTC	CATSRVQDPPYEQYF
TRBV6-1	TRBJ2-5	TRBD2	-	TGTGCCAGCAGTGAAATGAGCGGGAGTCCTTCATACTTC	CASSEMSGSPSYF
TRBV7-2	TRBJ2-2	-	-	TGTGCCAGCAGCTCTAGCTACACCGGGGAGCTGTTTTTT	CASSSSYTGELFF
TRBV6-1	TRBJ2-5	-	-	TGTGCCAGCAGGGACCGGGACAAGAGACAAGAGACCCAGTACTTC	CASRDRDKRQETQYF
TRBV5-6	TRBJ1-2	TRBD1	-	TGTGCCAGCACCCCGACAGGGTGGGACTATGGCTACACCTTC	CASTPTGWDYGYTF
TRBV28	TRBJ2-2	-	-	TGTGCCAGCAGCTCGGGTATGGCCACCGGATCGTTTTTT	CASSSGMATGSFF
TRBV5-1	TRBJ2-5	-	-	TGCGCCAGCAGCTTGGTGACAGCCCAAGAGACCCAGTACTTC	CASSLVTAQETQYF
TRBV27	TRBJ2-1	TRBD2	-	TGTGCCAGCAATTTCCGCGGGAGTTACAATGAGCAGTTCTTC	CASNFRGSYNEQFF
TRBV5-6	TRBJ2-5	-	-	TGTGCCAGCAGCTTGTCACTAACCAAAGAGACCCAGTACTTC	CASSLSLTKETQYF
TRBV9	TRBJ1-2	-	-	TGTGCCAGCAGCGTAGGGTCAGTTTATGGCTACACCTTC	CASSVGSVYGYTF
TRBV5-4	TRBJ2-1	-	-	TGTGCCAGCAGCTTAGGAACAGGGTGGTTCTACAATGAGCAGTTCTTC	CASSLGTGWFYNEQFF
TRBV19	TRBJ1-5	TRBD1	-	TGTGCCAGTATACAGGGGGGTTTCGGGCCCCAGCATTTT	CASIQGGFGPQHF
TRBV2	TRBJ2-2	TRBD2	-	TGTGCCAGCAGTGGTCGACTAGCGGGAGGCACCGGGGAGCTGTTTTTT	CASSGRLAGGTGELFF
TRBV5-5	TRBJ2-6	-	-	TGTGCCAGCAGCTTGTTTGGGCTATCCATGGCCAACGTCCTGACTTTC	CASSLFGLSMANVLTF
TRBV4-3	TRBJ2-3	TRBD2	once	TGCGCCAGCAGCCAACGGACTAGCGGGATTATAAATACGCAGTATTTT	CASSQRTSGIINTQYF
TRBV5-3	TRBJ2-1	TRBD2	once	TGTGCCAGAGCCCCTTATAAGGCGGGAGATCTGTTCTTC	CARAPYKAGDLFF
TRBV7-2	TRBJ2-7	-	once	TGTGCCAGCAACCCTTCCGGGGTCTCCTACGAGCAGTACTTC	CASNPSGVSYEQYF
TRBV10-3	TRBJ2-3	-	-	TGTGCCTCGAGAAGCACAGATACGCAGTATTTT	CASRSTDTQYF
TRBV11-2	TRBJ2-1	TRBD2	-	TGTGCCAGCAGAAATCCCCCCGGGACTAGCGGAAAATACTTCAATGAGCAGTTCTTC	CASRNPPGTSGKYFNEQFF
TRBV5-1	TRBJ2-2	-	-	TGCGCCAGCAGCTTGAGTGGGATTGACACCGGGGAGCTGTTTTTT	CASSLSGIDTGELFF
TRBV11-2	TRBJ1-1	TRBD1	-	TGTGCCAGCAGCTCAAGGACAGGGATGAACACTGAAGCTTTCTTT	CASSSRTGMNTEAFF
TRBV14	TRBJ2-7	-	-	TGTGCCAGCAGCCACCCGGGGGGCCAGCAGTACTTC	CASSHPGGQQYF
TRBV5-1	TRBJ2-5	TRBD1	-	TGCGCCAGCAGCCAGGGACAGGTGGGGGAGACCCAGTACTTC	CASSQGQVGETQYF
TRBV21-1	TRBJ2-7	-	-	TGTGCCAGCAGCCACTACGAGCAGTACTTC	CASSHYEQYF
TRBV28	TRBJ2-7	-	-	TGTGCCAGCAGCCTAACAGGGTCTTCCTACGAGCAGTACTTC	CASSLTGSSYEQYF
TRBV10-2	TRBJ2-7	TRBD1	-	TGCGCCAGCAGGAACCGGGACAGGGGGTACGAGCAGTACTTC	CASRNRDRGYEQYF
TRBV15	TRBJ2-3	-	-	TGTGCCACCAGCAGAGATCGGATGGTGACAGATACGCAGTATTTT	CATSRDRMVTDTQYF
TRBV6-5	TRBJ1-4	TRBD1	-	TGTGCCAGCAGTTACAACAGGGGTGGCGAAAAACTGTTTTTT	CASSYNRGGEKLFF
TRBV14	TRBJ1-4	-	-	TGTGCCAGCAGCCCCGTATGGAGCAGTCATAATGAAAAACTGTTTTTT	CASSPVWSSHNEKLFF
TRBV6-6	TRBJ2-3	TRBD2	-	TGTGCCAGCAGCCGTAGCGGGAGTGGAGATACGCAGTATTTT	CASSRSGSGDTQYF
TRBV7-8	TRBJ2-7	TRBD2	-	TGTGCCAGCAGCCCCCCCGGTGGGCTAGCGGGCTACGAGCAGTACTTC	CASSPPGGLAGYEQYF
TRBV9	TRBJ2-1	-	-	TGTGCCAGCAGCGTAGTGCCTAGCTCCTACAATGAGCAGTTCTTC	CASSVVPSSYNEQFF
TRBV18	TRBJ2-1	TRBD2	-	TGTGCCAGCGAATCCCGGACTAGCGGATTCAATGAGCAGTTCTTC	CASESRTSGFNEQFF
TRBV9	TRBJ2-1	-	-	TGTGCCAGCAGCGTAGACCCCCGGGGGTTGAACAATGAGCAGTTCTTC	CASSVDPRGLNNEQFF
TRBV18	TRBJ2-7	-	-	TGTGCCAGCTCACCCTCTCGGGACATTTCCTACGAGCAGTACTTC	CASSPSRDISYEQYF
TRBV7-9	TRBJ2-1	-	-	TGTGCCAGCAGCTTCGGAATAGGTGAGCAGTTCTTC	CASSFGIGEQFF
TRBV5-4	TRBJ1-2	-	-	TGTGCCAGCACCGCTTATAACAGGTTGGGTGGCTACACCTTC	CASTAYNRLGGYTF